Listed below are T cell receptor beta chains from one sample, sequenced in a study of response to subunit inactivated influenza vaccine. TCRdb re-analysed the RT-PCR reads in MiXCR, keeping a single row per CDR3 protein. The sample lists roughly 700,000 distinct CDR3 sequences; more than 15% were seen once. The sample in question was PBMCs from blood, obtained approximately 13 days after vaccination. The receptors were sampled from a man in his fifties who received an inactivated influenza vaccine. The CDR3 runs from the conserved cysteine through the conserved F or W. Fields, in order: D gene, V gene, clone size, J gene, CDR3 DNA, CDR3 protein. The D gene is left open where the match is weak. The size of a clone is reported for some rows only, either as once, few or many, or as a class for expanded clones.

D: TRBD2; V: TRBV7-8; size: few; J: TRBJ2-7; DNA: TGTGCCAGCAGCTTAGTGGCTAGCGGGAGGGCTAGGGGATCCTACGAGCAGTACTTC; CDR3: CASSLVASGRARGSYEQYF
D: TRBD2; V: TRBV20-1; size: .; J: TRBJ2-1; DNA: TGCAGTGCTAGCCGAGCGACTAGCGGATACAATGAGCAGTTCTTC; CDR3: CSASRATSGYNEQFF
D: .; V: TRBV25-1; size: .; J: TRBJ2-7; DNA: TGTGCCAGCAGTGAATCCCCCGCGGATGTGCAGTACTTC; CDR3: CASSESPADVQYF
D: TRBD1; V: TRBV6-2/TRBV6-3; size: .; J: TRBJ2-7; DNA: TGTGCCAGCAGTGTGGGACAGTTACTCTACGAGCAGTACTTC; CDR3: CASSVGQLLYEQYF
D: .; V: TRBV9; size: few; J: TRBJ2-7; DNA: TGTGCCAGCAGCGTCGGGGCTAGCACCTCCTACGAGCAGTACTTC; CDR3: CASSVGASTSYEQYF
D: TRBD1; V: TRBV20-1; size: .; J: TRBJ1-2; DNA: TGCAGTGGATCCGGGACAGGAGGTGGCTACACCTTC; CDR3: CSGSGTGGGYTF
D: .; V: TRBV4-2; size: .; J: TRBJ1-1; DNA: TGTGCCAGCAGCCAAGATGGACCGGCAGGGCCGACTGAAGCTTTCTTT; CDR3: CASSQDGPAGPTEAFF
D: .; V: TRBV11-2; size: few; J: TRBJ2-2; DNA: TGTGCCAGCACCCCAGATTACACCGGGGAGCTGTTTTTT; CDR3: CASTPDYTGELFF
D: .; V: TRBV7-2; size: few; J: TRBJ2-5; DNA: TGTGCCAGCAGCTTCGGCCGGGGACTGTACCAAGAGACCCAGTACTTC; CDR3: CASSFGRGLYQETQYF
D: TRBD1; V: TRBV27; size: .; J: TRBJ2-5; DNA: TGTGCCAGCAGTCCACATAGGACAGGAGGCCAAGAGACCCAGTACTTC; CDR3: CASSPHRTGGQETQYF
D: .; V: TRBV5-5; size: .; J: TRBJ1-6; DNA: TGTGCCAGCAGCTTATCCACGGGCCGTGATAATTCACCCCTCCACTTT; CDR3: CASSLSTGRDNSPLHF
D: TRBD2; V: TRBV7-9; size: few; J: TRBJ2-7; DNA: TGTGCCAGCAGCTTCCCAAGCGGGGGGGGATACGAGCAGTACTTC; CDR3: CASSFPSGGGYEQYF
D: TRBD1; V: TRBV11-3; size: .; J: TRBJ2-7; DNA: TGTGCCAGCAGCTCCGGGACAGAACCCTACGAGCAGTACTTC; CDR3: CASSSGTEPYEQYF
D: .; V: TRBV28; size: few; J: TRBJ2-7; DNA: TGTGCCAGCAGTTCCGGGACAATTCCTACGAGGCAGTACTTC; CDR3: CASSSGTIPTRQYF
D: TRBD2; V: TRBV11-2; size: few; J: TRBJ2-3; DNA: TGTGCCAGCAGCTTAGTGGCTAGCGGGGGGGTTGGCACAGATACGCAGTATTTT; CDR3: CASSLVASGGVGTDTQYF
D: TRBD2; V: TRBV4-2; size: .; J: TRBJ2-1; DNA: TGTACCAGCAGCCAAGGACTAGCGGGGGGGCCTAATGAGCAGTTCTTC; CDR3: CTSSQGLAGGPNEQFF
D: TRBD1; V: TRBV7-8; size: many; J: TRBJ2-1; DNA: TGTGCCAGCAGCCGGGACAGGGGGAGGGACAATGAGCAGTTCTTC; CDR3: CASSRDRGRDNEQFF
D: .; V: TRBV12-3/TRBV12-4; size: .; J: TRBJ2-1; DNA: TGTGCCAGCAGTTTAGGTTGGTCCCACAATGAGCAGTTCTTC; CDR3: CASSLGWSHNEQFF
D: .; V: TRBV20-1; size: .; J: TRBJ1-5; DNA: TGCAGTGCCCCCGACCCCTCGAGGGATCAGCCCCAGCATTTT; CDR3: CSAPDPSRDQPQHF
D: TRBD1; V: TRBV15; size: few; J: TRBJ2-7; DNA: TGTGCCACCAGCAGAGACAGGGGGATTTACGAGCAGTACTTC; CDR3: CATSRDRGIYEQYF
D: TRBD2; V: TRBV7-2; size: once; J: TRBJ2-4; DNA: TGTGCCAGCAGCGCCCCGGGACTAGACTTAGCCAAAAACATTCAGTACTTC; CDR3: CASSAPGLDLAKNIQYF
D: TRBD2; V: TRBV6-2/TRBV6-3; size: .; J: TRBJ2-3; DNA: TGTGCCAGCAGTTTGGGGCTAGCGGTGGTCCCAGATACGCAGTATTTT; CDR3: CASSLGLAVVPDTQYF
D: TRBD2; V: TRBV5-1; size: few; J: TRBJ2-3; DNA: TGCGCCAGCAGCTTGGCCGGGACTAGCGGGGGCACAGATACGCAGTATTTT; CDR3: CASSLAGTSGGTDTQYF
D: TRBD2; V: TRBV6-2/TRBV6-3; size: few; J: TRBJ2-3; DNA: TGTGCCAGCCTGACTAGCGGCAGCACAGATACGCAGTATTTT; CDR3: CASLTSGSTDTQYF
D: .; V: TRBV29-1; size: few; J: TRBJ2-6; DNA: TGCAGCGTTCTGGACAGTTCCTCTGGGGCCAACGTCCTGACTTTC; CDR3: CSVLDSSSGANVLTF
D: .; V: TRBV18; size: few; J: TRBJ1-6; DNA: TGTGCCAGCTCGCCTACGAATGACAGGTCCCTCCACTTT; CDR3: CASSPTNDRSLHF